This TCR beta chain appears in the sequencing data of a study of cytomegalovirus exposure and HLA in healthy donors. General study findings and limits: A later analysis linked around 17,000 TCR beta sequences to HLA alleles at 0.05 false discovery rate. The sole available immune exposure information was CMV serostatus. As a later analysis showed, a missense DCLRE1C variant was linked to trimming of TCR beta V- and J-genes.

When sampled, the donors appeared nominally healthy, though they likely had unrecorded immune exposures. The PCR was carried out with 60 Vbeta primers and 13 Jbeta primers. TCRdb keeps only in-frame clones here, not all; method: immunoSEQ multiplex PCR. The table shows about 180,000 clones, with roughly 75% occurring only once. Trimming took 7 bases from V and 2 from J; bases not matched to a gene: 4. The length of the CDR3 is 15 residues. CDR1 and CDR2 from the germline V gene are SNHLY and FYNNEI. This clone has a handful of counts. Its target is unknown. The sequence derives from a young woman in good health and CMV-seronegative. The sequencing input was PBMCs. The chain couples TRBV2 to TRBJ2-5; 13 bases fit TRBD2. Here the CDR3 reads CASTLGLAGQETQYF. In nucleotides, the CDR3 is TGTGCCAGCACCCTGGGACTAGCGGGGCAAGAGACCCAGTACTTC.